This TCR beta chain was profiled in a study of CD8 T cells in Susac syndrome. The RNA, about 0.45 to 1 ug, was put through reverse transcription using random hexamers. TCRdb ran MiXCR on the immunoSEQ multiplex PCR reads and lists one entry per CDR3 protein. The sample lists around 200,000 distinct CDR3 sequences, roughly 96% occurring once. This CDR3 has 14 amino acids. Germline V gene lookup returns CDR1 SGDLS and CDR2 YYNGEE. The V end was cut by 0 bases, the J end by 1 base, with 4 bases between. Sequencing input: CD4+ T cells from PBMCs. The TCR comes from a human donor in good health. The chain links TRBV9 to TRBJ1-4, with no clear D. CDR3 DNA sequence: TGTGCCAGCAGCGTAGGGGGAACTAATGAAAAACTGTTTTTT. This gives the protein CASSVGGTNEKLFF.